Reported below is one TCR beta chain. Though nominally healthy at sampling, donors likely had unrecorded immune exposures. V shed 6 bases and J shed 4 bases, with 7 bases lying between them. In germline, CDR1 is MNHEY, CDR2 SMNVEV (reference sequence). CDR3 size: 13 residues. This sample is part of a study of cytomegalovirus exposure and HLA in healthy donors. 13 Jbeta primers and 60 Vbeta primers were used for the PCR. Libraries were prepared by immunoSEQ multiplex PCR; TCRdb keeps only in-frame clonotypes and omits some of them. The sample contains approximately 190,000 clones, roughly 80% of which appear only once.

Input material: PBMCs. This chain joins TRBV27 and TRBJ1-6; no definite D call. This clonotype was sampled from a man in his fifties or sixties in good health and CMV-seronegative. The CDR3 region is CASRWEYNSPLHF. Here the CDR3 DNA reads TGTGCCAGCAGGTGGGAGTATAATTCACCCCTCCACTTT.